This T cell receptor beta chain stems from a study of blood T cell repertoires in COVID-19. Across the study: Sources were T cells, B-cell-depleted T cells, or PBMCs; the material itself was cDNA or gDNA.

Germline V gene data show CDR1 as SGHRS and CDR2 as YFSETQ. The CDR3 extends over 15 amino acids. The V segment lost 4 bases and the J segment 0 bases; nucleotides outside the gene matches: 6. Donors were grouped by their self-reported clinical history. Recovered status applied to Cohort 3 donors who had two consecutive negative PCRs. It also applied to those with clearance or with symptom resolution. Method: immunoSEQ multiplex PCR; TCRdb's copy keeps in-frame clones and lacks some. The sample holds more than 300,000 clones, around nine tenths seen once. V and J are TRBV5-1 and TRBJ2-7; 8 bases fit TRBD2. The specimen sequenced was PBMCs or T cells enriched from blood (not recorded which). The receptor's source is a woman between 18 and 30 years old who had recovered from COVID-19. CDR3 region: CASSPTGGISYEQYF. The CDR3 DNA reads TGCGCCAGCAGCCCAACGGGAGGGATCTCCTACGAGCAGTACTTC. Full variable domain (rest looked up from reference TRBV5-1 and TRBJ2-7): KAGVTQTPRYLIKTRGQQVTLSCSPISGHRSVSWYQQTPGQGLQFLFEYFSETQRNKGNFPGRFSGRQFSNSRSEMNVSTLELGDSALYLCASSPTGGISYEQYFGPGTRLTVT.